Listed here is a single TCR beta chain. The sample holds many counts of this clone. It has no known antigen specificity. No base-level quality is on record; no much larger clone is a single base apart. The data are from a study of metastatic and nonmetastatic thyroid tumors (dated by TCRdb to 2018 to 2021). Looking at the study overall: The researchers compared repertoires between peripheral blood samples and tumor or nodule tissue samples from patients with malignant or benign thyroid disease.

None of the patients had been given any treatment before thyroid surgery. The study retrospectively analysed patient clinical samples collected from the early 2010s to the late 2010s using T-cell receptor beta sequencing. Study-wide conclusions, independent of this receptor: In both blood and tumor samples, malignant tumors were reported to have significantly higher TCR beta diversity than benign nodules.

The germline V and J ends show losses of 6 bases and 1 base respectively, and no gene match explains 13 bases of the junction. Including the terminal cysteine and phenylalanine, the CDR3 comprises 17 residues. Here the CDR3 DNA is all that survives: 51 bases in frame from base 1. The CDR1 and CDR2 encoded by the germline V gene (reference sequence) are LNHDA and SQIVND. The library relied on PCR. Sequencing was performed on an Illumina HiSeq 4000. High-throughput sequencing was used to profile the CDR3 region of the TCR beta-chain in every patient. Regarding the original processing steps: A classifier to discriminate distant-metastatic papillary thyroid cancer patients was built from CDR3 differences across clinicopathological groups. The Shannon index was used to measure repertoire diversity, and the Morisita-Horn index was used to measure how similar tumor and blood repertoires were. Starting from the raw public reads, TCRdb applied fastp trimming at Q25, assembled clones with MiXCR and retained in-frame beta chains. TCRdb, not the authors, supplied the V and J calls. Counted in this sample were around 40,000 clones; about 14% of them appeared once. More than 8% of the sample is taken by the ten largest.

The receptor chain draws on TRBV19 and TRBJ2-3, with 7 middle bases fitting TRBD1. The sequence was collected from a female donor with papillary thyroid cancer or a benign thyroid nodule (not recorded which). Some clones in this sample may be carry-over from other donors' samples. What was sequenced was blood. The bases read TGTGCCAGTAGAAGTGATATGGGTGGACAGGGCACAGATACGCAGTATTTT. Its coded protein is CASRSDMGGQGTDTQYF.